This is a list of T cell receptor beta chains from one sample in a study of cytomegalovirus exposure and HLA in healthy donors. Method: immunoSEQ multiplex PCR; TCRdb's copy keeps in-frame clones and lacks some. The sample holds about 150,000 clones, around four fifths seen once. Sequenced material: PBMCs. All receptors come from a boy aged 2 to 10 in good health and CMV-seronegative. Both conserved end residues are part of each CDR3. The order of the fields is V gene, CDR3 protein.

TRBV7-9 | CASSSDKQGQRNTEAFF
TRBV9 | CASWSQGTASNYGYTF
TRBV6-1 | CASSEQGPHGYTF
TRBV6-6 | CASSYLLARNQPQHF
TRBV6-6 | CASSRGQSYGYTF
TRBV10-1 | CASMVDSPNSYNEQFF
TRBV5-6 | CASSLYLGTSRGEQFF
TRBV5-4 | CASSSQGIVHEQYF
TRBV7-9 | CASSSFTEAFF
TRBV7-8 | CASSLLSGTSTDTQYF
TRBV7-9 | CASSSFILHSPLHF
TRBV10-2 | CASSAGTVSNQPQHF
TRBV30 | CAWSPPVPGQGVQPEAFF
TRBV5-1 | CASSWAEGAITDTQYF
TRBV7-2 | CANGRDTTYEQYF
TRBV7-6 | CASRDPGQGIRGELFF
TRBV11-3 | CASSLETGGCCEQYF
TRBV21-1 | CASSSPGKGNQPQHF
TRBV2 | CASSDGETQYF
TRBV14 | CASSQDRTGRAYEQYF
TRBV25-1 | CASSGNGQGDTEAFF
TRBV6-5 | CASSRDRDEQYF
TRBV28 | CASRSYQGSGFEKLFF
TRBV7-6 | CASSLVVGGTDTQYF
TRBV7-9 | CSSSQTIRPGTRYSYEQYF
TRBV7-8 | CASSLGGESYGYTF
TRBV7-6 | CASSRTSGGVNTDTQYF
TRBV11-2 | CASSFLWYEQYF
TRBV7-8 | CASSLGARAYEQYF
TRBV28 | CASSSRGNPSDTQYF
TRBV5-4 | CASSDRQGAGETQYF
TRBV5-1 | CASSFWAKTSPINEQFF
TRBV4-1 | CASSQVYGDRAYEQYF
TRBV9 | CASSSRGPGLAGVSPLSGANVLTF
TRBV7-2 | CASSWYRVSWEKLFF
TRBV4-3 | CASSQDALAGGRNEQFF
TRBV19 | CASSILAGWPLGKFF
TRBV2 | CASRARTGGNTIYF
TRBV5-1 | CASSLSGMDTQYF
TRBV30 | CAWSPPRPQRSYEQYF
TRBV5-4 | CASSVRGGGDSPLHF
TRBV7-3 | CASSFAPGKSYEQYF
TRBV10-3 | CAISERDPDRGGLRGYTF
TRBV5-1 | CASSFGTSRDTQYF
TRBV4-2 | CASSHGQGGYEQYF
TRBV27 | CASSGGSSAGYEQYF
TRBV6-1 | CASKTRTGTDQPQHF
TRBV4-3 | CASSRMRGSGYTF
TRBV12-5 | CASGLNDVRISSYNEQFF
TRBV15 | CATSRLTLKQGSTDTQYF
TRBV2 | CASSDQAGFAPLHF
TRBV4-1 | CASSQGAATDTQYF
TRBV4-1 | CASSQGDRGLYEQYF
TRBV28 | CASSSGQIYNEQFF
TRBV5-1 | CASSPRTGRETQYF